Only a few counts were recorded for the clone carrying this T cell receptor (beta chain). What it binds is not known. The data belong to a study of T cells after yellow fever vaccination. Whole-study results and caveats: Clones from primary vaccination mostly reappeared after the booster (roughly 95% CD4, about 88% CD8). Though it reached lower strength, the secondary response hit its peak faster, day 5 versus 15. Among all clonotypes, a small share was observed in both CD4 and CD8 compartments.

This CDR3 has 13 residues. The V and J ends lost 1 base and 7 bases respectively, with 9 bases between them. Germline V gene lookup returns CDR1 SGHRS and CDR2 YFSETQ. They built TCR cDNA with 5'RACE template switching, a step that put in a universal primer site and UMIs. TCRdb re-analysed the 5' RACE reads in MiXCR, keeping a single row per CDR3 protein. This table has about 300,000 distinct CDR3 sequences, roughly 7% appearing once. The chain uses TRBV5-1 and TRBJ1-5; D ambiguous. Sequencing was performed on PBMCs, taken approximately 47 days after the first yellow fever vaccination. This clonotype was obtained from a man between 18 and 35 years old who received the YFV17D yellow fever vaccine. CDR3 sequence (DNA): TGCGCCAGCAGCTTGTTAGGTGGGCAGCCCCAGCATTTT. Protein product: CASSLLGGQPQHF.